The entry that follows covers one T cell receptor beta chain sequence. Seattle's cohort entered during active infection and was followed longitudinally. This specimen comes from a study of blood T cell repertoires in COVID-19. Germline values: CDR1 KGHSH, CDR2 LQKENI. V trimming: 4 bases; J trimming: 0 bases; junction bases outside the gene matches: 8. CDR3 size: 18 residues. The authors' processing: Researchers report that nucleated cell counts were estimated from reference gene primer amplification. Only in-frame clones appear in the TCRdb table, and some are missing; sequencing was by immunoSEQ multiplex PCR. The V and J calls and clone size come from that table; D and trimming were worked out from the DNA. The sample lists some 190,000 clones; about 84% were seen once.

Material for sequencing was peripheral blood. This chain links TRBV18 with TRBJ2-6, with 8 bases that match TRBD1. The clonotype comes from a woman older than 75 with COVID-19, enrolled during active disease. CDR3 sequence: CASSQYTGGNSGANVLTF. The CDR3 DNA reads TGTGCCAGCTCACAATATACAGGGGGGAACTCTGGGGCCAACGTCCTGACTTTC.